The 12 T cell receptor beta chains given below trace back to one sample, sequenced in a study of cytomegalovirus exposure and HLA in healthy donors. The PCR used 60 Vbeta and 13 Jbeta primers. Assay used: immunoSEQ multiplex PCR; TCRdb lists only in-frame clones, some missing. This sample has 150,000 to 200,000 clones, with less than 90% found just once. The sequenced material came from PBMCs. These TCRs come from a man between 50 and 59 years old in good health and CMV-seronegative.

This rearrangement joins TRBV27 to TRBJ1-5; 7 bases align to TRBD1. Germline CDR1 is MNHEY and CDR2 is SMNVEV (reference sequence). The J segment lost 5 bases and the V segment lost 5 bases, leaving 6 bases of the junction unmatched. The CDR3 length is 14 residues. DNA for the CDR3: TGTGCCAGCAGTCGCGACAGGGACGATCAGCCCCAGCATTTT. It codes for CASSRDRDDQPQHF.

The chain couples TRBV7-2 to TRBJ1-2; tentatively, D is TRBD1 (6 bases). Between the trimmed V and J ends, which lost 5 bases and 4 bases, there was a span of 17 bases. The CDR3 length is 15 residues. The germline V gene has CDR1 SGHTA and CDR2 FQGNSA. The CDR3 region has the DNA TGTGCCAGCAGCCGTATCGAAACAGGGCGCTATGGCTACACCTTC. This sequence encodes CASSRIETGRYGYTF. The variable domain in full, with the rest retrieved from reference TRBV7-2 and TRBJ1-2, is GAGVSQSPSNKVTEKGKDVELRCDPISGHTALYWYRQSLGQGLEFLIYFQGNSAPDKSGLPSDRFSAERTGGSVSTLTIQRTQQEDSAVYLCASSRIETGRYGYTFGSGTRLTVV.

J is TRBJ1-4 and V is TRBV19; TRBD1 matches 8 bases. The CDR3 is 16 amino acids. Germline V CDR1 and CDR2: LNHDA, SQIVND (reference sequence). V gave up 4 bases and J gave up 3 bases; unmatched junction bases: 7. CDR3 residues: CASSRQGAVSNEKLFF. CDR3 coding DNA: TGTGCCAGTAGTAGGCAGGGGGCGGTGTCTAATGAAAAACTGTTTTTT.

The count of this clone is one. The V call is TRBV19, the J call TRBJ2-3; D uncertain. The V and J ends lost 3 bases and 6 bases respectively, with 10 bases between them. The CDR3 has 13 amino acids. CDR1 is LNHDA, CDR2 SQIVND, per germline (reference sequence). This chain's CDR3 is CASSMGPKDTQYF. The CDR3 nucleotides read TGTGCCAGTAGTATGGGCCCGAAGGATACGCAGTATTTT.

The chain carries TRBV4-1 and TRBJ1-3; weak D call: TRBD1 (6 bases). In germline, CDR1 is MGHRA, CDR2 YSYEKL. The CDR3 runs to 14 residues. V shed 10 bases and J shed 0 bases, with 13 bases lying between them. The CDR3 protein is CATAKGGSGNTIYF. The CDR3 DNA is TGCGCCACGGCGAAAGGGGGCTCTGGAAACACCATATATTTT.

The chain recombines TRBV11-2 with TRBJ1-5, with D uncertain. The CDR3 length is 13 residues. Germline CDR1 reads SGHAT; CDR2 reads FQNNGV. Trimming shortened V by 2 bases and J by 8 bases, and 10 bases separated the two germline ends. The CDR3 DNA follows: TGTGCCAGCAGCTTATCGGGTGTCGAGCCCCAGCATTTT. This sequence encodes CASSLSGVEPQHF. The whole variable domain, filled in from reference TRBV11-2 and TRBJ1-5, reads EAGVAQSPRYKIIEKRQSVAFWCNPISGHATLYWYQQILGQGPKLLIQFQNNGVVDDSQLPKDRFSAERLKGVDSTLKIQPAKLEDSAVYLCASSLSGVEPQHFGDGTRLSIL.

The genes are TRBV6-5 and TRBJ2-7; TRBD1 matches at 7 bases. The CDR3 loop spans 14 amino acids. Germline V gene lookup returns CDR1 MNHEY and CDR2 SVGAGI. After removal of 4 bases from V and 4 bases from J, the junction contained 7 bases not matched to a gene. The CDR3 DNA reads TGTGCCAGCAGTTCGAGACAGGGAACGTACGAGCAGTACTTC. It translates to CASSSRQGTYEQYF.

The chain is built from TRBV27 and TRBJ2-2; D is undetermined. The V gene's germline CDR1 is MNHEY and CDR2 SMNVEV (reference sequence). With 9 bases removed from V and 4 bases from J, the gap between germline ends came to 9 bases. The CDR3 is made up of 12 amino acids. The CDR3 spells CARTPGTGELFF. The CDR3 bases are TGTGCCAGGACGCCGGGCACCGGGGAGCTGTTTTTT.

This clone occurred once. The chain joins TRBV18 to TRBJ2-5; 7 nucleotides align to TRBD1. This CDR3 comprises 16 residues. The V gene end was trimmed by 6 bases and the J gene end by 5 bases; junction bases not matched to a gene: 15. CDR1 KGHSH and CDR2 LQKENI come from the germline V gene. The CDR3 nucleotides are TGTGCCAGCTCTCCGCCCGGGACAGTTCAGGGGGAGACCCAGTACTTC. This translates into CASSPPGTVQGETQYF.

In its sample, this clone was seen a few times. The V call is TRBV2, the J call TRBJ1-5; D is ambiguous. This CDR3 comprises 13 residues. Trimming took off 7 bases at V and 3 bases at J, with 10 bases between the two ends. The V gene's germline CDR1 is SNHLY and CDR2 FYNNEI. The CDR3 DNA reads TGTGCCAGCAAACAGTACTCCAATCAGCCCCAGCATTTT. Its protein product is CASKQYSNQPQHF.

The chain couples TRBV30 to TRBJ2-7, with 11 nucleotides matching TRBD2. V lost 2 bases, J lost 6 bases, and 6 bases stayed unmatched. CDR1 and CDR2 from the germline V gene are GTSNPN and SVGIG (reference sequence). The CDR3 runs 14 residues. CDR3 protein: CAWSILTSGTEQYF. In DNA form, the CDR3 reads TGTGCCTGGAGTATCTTGACTAGCGGGACCGAGCAGTACTTC. The full variable domain, with the rest looked up from reference TRBV30 and TRBJ2-7, is SQTIHQWPATLVQPVGSPLSLECTVEGTSNPNLYWYRQAAGRGLQLLFYSVGIGQISSEVPQNLSASRPQDRQFILSSKKLLLSDSGFYLCAWSILTSGTEQYFGPGTRLTVT.

The chain employs TRBV4-1 and TRBJ1-3; no definite D call. Between the trimmed V and J ends, which lost 4 bases and 7 bases, there was a span of 14 bases. This CDR3 is 14 amino acids long. Germline V gives CDR1 MGHRA, CDR2 YSYEKL. The CDR3 region has the DNA TGCGCCAGCAGCCTATCGTGGCAGGTCAACACCATATATTTT. Encoded protein: CASSLSWQVNTIYF.